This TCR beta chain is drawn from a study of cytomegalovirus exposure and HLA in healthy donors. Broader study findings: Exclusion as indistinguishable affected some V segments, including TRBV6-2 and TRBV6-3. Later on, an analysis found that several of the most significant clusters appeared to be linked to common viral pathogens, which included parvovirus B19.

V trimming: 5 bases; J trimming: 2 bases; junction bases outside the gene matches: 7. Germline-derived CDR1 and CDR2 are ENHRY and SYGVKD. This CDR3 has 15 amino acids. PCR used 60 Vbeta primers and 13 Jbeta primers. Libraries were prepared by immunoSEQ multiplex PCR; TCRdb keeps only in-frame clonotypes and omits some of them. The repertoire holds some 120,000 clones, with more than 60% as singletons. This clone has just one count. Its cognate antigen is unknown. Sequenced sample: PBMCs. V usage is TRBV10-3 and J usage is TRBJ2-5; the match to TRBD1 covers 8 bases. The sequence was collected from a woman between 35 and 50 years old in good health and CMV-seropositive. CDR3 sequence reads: CAISSGGGGQETQYF. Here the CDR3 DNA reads TGTGCCATCAGTTCAGGGGGCGGTGGGCAAGAGACCCAGTACTTC.